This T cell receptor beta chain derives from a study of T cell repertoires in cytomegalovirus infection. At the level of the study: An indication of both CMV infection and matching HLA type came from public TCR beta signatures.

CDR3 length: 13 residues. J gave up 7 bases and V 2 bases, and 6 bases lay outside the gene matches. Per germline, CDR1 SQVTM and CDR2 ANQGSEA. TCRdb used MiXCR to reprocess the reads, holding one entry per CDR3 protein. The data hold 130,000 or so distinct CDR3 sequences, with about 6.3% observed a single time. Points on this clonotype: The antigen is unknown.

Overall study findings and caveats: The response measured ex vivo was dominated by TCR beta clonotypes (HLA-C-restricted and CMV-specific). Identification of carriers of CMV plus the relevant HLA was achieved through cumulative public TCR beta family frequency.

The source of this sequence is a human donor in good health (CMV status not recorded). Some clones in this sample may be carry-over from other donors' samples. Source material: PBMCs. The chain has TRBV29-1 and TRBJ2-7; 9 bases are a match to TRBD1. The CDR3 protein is CSVEPGTGNEQYF. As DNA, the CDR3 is TGCAGCGTTGAACCCGGGACAGGGAATGAGCAGTACTTC.